The 13 T cell receptor beta chains given below trace back to one sample, sequenced in a study of cytomegalovirus exposure and HLA in healthy donors. Researchers ran the PCR with 60 Vbeta and 13 Jbeta primers. Sequencing used immunoSEQ multiplex PCR; TCRdb keeps in-frame clones, though not all of them. The sample holds roughly 110,000 clones, roughly 68% seen once. The sequencing sample was made of PBMCs. The source is a woman aged 25 to 39 in good health and CMV-seronegative.

This sequence joins TRBV5-1 and TRBJ1-1; D uncertain. The ends were cut back, 4 bases at V and 1 base at J, with 8 bases in the middle. Germline CDR1 reads SGHRS; CDR2 reads YFSETQ. The CDR3 is 13 residues long. In DNA, the CDR3 is TGCGCCAGCAGCGTTCGACAGAACACTGAAGCTTTCTTT. It codes for CASSVRQNTEAFF.

The genes are TRBV5-6 and TRBJ2-1, with 9 bases fitting TRBD1. Germline CDR1 SGHDT, CDR2 YYEEEE. V lost 0 bases and J lost 6; bases outside the gene matches: 1. There are 14 residues in the CDR3. CDR3 in DNA: TGTGCCAGCAGCTTGGGGACAGGGGTCAATGAGCAGTTCTTC. Translating it yields CASSLGTGVNEQFF.

The J gene is TRBJ2-3, the V gene TRBV10-1, with D tentatively TRBD2 (7 bases). This CDR3 contains 15 residues. CDR1 WNHNN and CDR2 SYGVQD come from the germline V gene (reference sequence). Trimming removed 4 bases at V and 3 bases at J, with 14 bases between. CDR3 bases: TGCGCCAGCAGTGCAGGGGCTAGCGGTACAGATACGCAGTATTTT. Translation gives CASSAGASGTDTQYF.

The chain couples TRBV6-1 to TRBJ2-2; D unresolved. Germline V gives CDR1 MNHNS, CDR2 SASEGT. The germline V and J ends were trimmed by 6 bases and 2 bases, with 4 bases remaining between them. This CDR3 is 12 amino acids long. DNA for the CDR3: TGTGCCAGCAGCTATAACACCGGGGAGCTGTTTTTT. This encodes CASSYNTGELFF.

The genes are TRBV27 and TRBJ1-2; D might be TRBD1 (6 bases). CDR1 is MNHEY, CDR2 SMNVEV, per germline (reference sequence). This CDR3 spans 16 amino acids. V was clipped by 6 bases and J by 7 bases, with 24 bases between them. Written as DNA, the CDR3 is TGTGCCAGCAGCATGAAATGGGTTAGCAGGGGATTTGGCTACACCTTC. Protein sequence: CASSMKWVSRGFGYTF.

The chain links TRBV4-1 to TRBJ2-2; 7 positions agree with TRBD2. Germline assignment: CDR1 MGHRA and CDR2 YSYEKL. The CDR3 sequence is 15 residues long. Trimming at V came to 4 bases and at J to 1 base, leaving 3 bases not matched to a gene. DNA of the CDR3: TGCGCCAGCAGCCGGAAGCGGGAGAACACCGGGGAGCTGTTTTTT. It codes for CASSRKRENTGELFF.

The genes are TRBV25-1 and TRBJ2-1; the D is unclear. The CDR3 covers 12 residues. Trimming shortened V by 6 bases and J by 13 bases, and 16 bases separated the two germline ends. Germline CDR1 MGHDK, CDR2 SYGVNS. The DNA of the CDR3 is TGTGCCAGCAGCATGACAAGCCGAATTCAGTTCTTC. Its translation is CASSMTSRIQFF.

The genes are TRBV6-5 and TRBJ1-2, with D unresolved. Germline V CDR1 and CDR2: MNHEY, SVGAGI. The CDR3 has 13 residues. V was pared by 5 bases and J by 2 bases, with 9 bases between. The CDR3 DNA reads as TGTGCCAGCAGTCTTATATCCAACTATGGCTACACCTTC. This codes for CASSLISNYGYTF.

The chain uses TRBV7-9 and TRBJ1-1, with D perhaps TRBD1 (5 bases). Trimming left V 2 bases short and J 7 bases short, with 11 bases between. The CDR3 loop spans 13 amino acids. CDR1 is SEHNR and CDR2 is FQNEAQ in the germline V gene (reference sequence). The CDR3 reads CASSLPGWSEAFF. DNA of the CDR3: TGTGCCAGCAGCTTACCAGGGTGGAGTGAAGCTTTCTTT.

The genes are TRBV7-9 and TRBJ1-1; D is perhaps TRBD1 (5 bases). The V end lost 5 bases, the J end lost 4 bases, and 11 bases lay between the germline ends. Germline CDR1 and CDR2: SEHNR and FQNEAQ (reference sequence). The CDR3 is made up of 13 amino acids. The CDR3 DNA sequence: TGTGCCAGCAGCCCCCAGGGCCGCACTGAAGCTTTCTTT. It specifies CASSPQGRTEAFF.

The chain uses TRBV5-1 and TRBJ2-2, with 8 bases that match TRBD2. This CDR3 has 15 amino acids. V shed 2 bases and J 8 bases; nucleotides not matched to a gene: 8. Germline CDR1 and CDR2: SGHRS and YFSETQ. The CDR3 DNA sequence: TGCGCCAGCAGCTTAAGCGGGAGTTGGTCTGGGGAGCTGTTTTTT. It translates to CASSLSGSWSGELFF.

The chain joins TRBV2 to TRBJ2-1, with a possible D match to TRBD1 (6 bases). CDR3 length: 13 amino acids. The germline V gene encodes CDR1 SNHLY and CDR2 FYNNEI. V dropped 4 bases and J dropped 3 bases, with 7 bases sitting between them. The CDR3 bases are TGTGCCAGCAGTGCGGACAGCTACAATGAGCAGTTCTTC. Translation: CASSADSYNEQFF.

The chain carries TRBV9 and TRBJ2-7, with D perhaps matching TRBD1 (5 bases). The V gene lost 5 bases and the J gene lost 2 bases, with 8 bases spanning the gap. CDR1 SGDLS and CDR2 YYNGEE come from the germline V gene. There are 12 residues in the CDR3. CDR3 amino acids: CASSDSAYEQYF. In DNA, the CDR3 is TGTGCCAGCAGTGACAGTGCCTACGAGCAGTACTTC.